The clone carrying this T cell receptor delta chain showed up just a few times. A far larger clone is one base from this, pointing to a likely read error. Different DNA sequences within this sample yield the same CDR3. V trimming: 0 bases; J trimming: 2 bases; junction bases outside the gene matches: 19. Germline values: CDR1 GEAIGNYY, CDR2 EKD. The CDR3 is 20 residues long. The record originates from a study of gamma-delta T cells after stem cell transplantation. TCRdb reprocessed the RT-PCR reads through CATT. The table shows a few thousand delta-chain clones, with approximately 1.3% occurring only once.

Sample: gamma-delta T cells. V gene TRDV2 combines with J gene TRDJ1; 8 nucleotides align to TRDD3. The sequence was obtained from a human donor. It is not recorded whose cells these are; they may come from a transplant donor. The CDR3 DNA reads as TGTGCCTGTGACACCGTCTACTTCGCCAAACTGGGGGGCCCAACCGATAAACTCATCTTT. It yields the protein CACDTVYFAKLGGPTDKLIF.